These 12 T cell receptor beta chains came from one sample sequenced in a study of T-cell memory formation after mild COVID-19. One entry per CDR3 protein results from TCRdb running MiXCR on the 5' RACE reads. Here the sample spans around 300,000 distinct CDR3 sequences, under 15% being singletons. The specimen was PBMCs or a T cell subset sorted from them (not recorded which). The receptors were sampled from a young man who had mild COVID-19 (a few samples of this study predate the infection). Cell type and time point are not known.

The rearrangement links TRBV5-5 to TRBJ1-2; D call uncertain. This CDR3 is 14 amino acids long. The V end was cut by 2 bases, the J end by 4 bases, with 12 bases between. Per germline, CDR1 SGHKS and CDR2 YYEKEE (reference sequence). This CDR3 is CASSFPAGGYGYTF. The CDR3 DNA reads as TGTGCCAGCAGCTTCCCAGCGGGCGGCTATGGCTACACCTTC.

Many counts were recorded for this clonotype. This chain links TRBV5-4 with TRBJ2-7; perhaps TRBD1 as D (6 bases). V was trimmed by 2 bases and J by 5 bases, leaving 11 bases between them. This CDR3 region has 13 residues. Germline-derived CDR1 and CDR2 are SGHNT and YYREEE (reference sequence). The CDR3 loop reads CASSFGGVNEQYF. The CDR3 region has the DNA TGTGCCAGCAGCTTTGGGGGCGTCAACGAGCAGTACTTC.

This clonotype turned up a few times. This chain links TRBV9 with TRBJ1-5; D is uncertain. Germline-derived CDR1 and CDR2 are SGDLS and YYNGEE. Trimming shortened V by 0 bases and J by 7 bases, and 11 bases separated the two germline ends. This CDR3 region has 14 residues. CDR3 sequence reads: CASSVGGLGQPQHF. In DNA form, the CDR3 reads TGTGCCAGCAGCGTAGGAGGGTTGGGGCAGCCCCAGCATTTT.

This clonotype was detected a few times. V gene TRBV6-2 or TRBV6-3 combines with J gene TRBJ2-1; 10 bases align to TRBD2. The germline V gene has CDR1 MNHEY and CDR2 SVGEGT. The CDR3 contains 18 residues. The V and J ends lost 6 bases and 0 bases, in that order; junction bases with no gene match: 11. DNA for the CDR3: TGTGCCAGCAGAGGGGGTGGTAGCGGGGGGAGCTCCTACAATGAGCAGTTCTTC. It specifies CASRGGGSGGSSYNEQFF.

This clonotype occurred a few times. V is TRBV6-1 and J is TRBJ1-1; D gene uncertain. With 8 bases removed from V and 1 base from J, the gap between germline ends came to 8 bases. Germline loops: CDR1 MNHNS, CDR2 SASEGT. The CDR3 is 12 amino acids. The CDR3 protein is CASGNPNTEAFF. Written as DNA, the CDR3 is TGTGCCAGCGGAAACCCGAACACTGAAGCTTTCTTT.

The sample holds many counts of this clonotype. V and J are TRBV7-9 and TRBJ2-5; 9 nucleotides line up with TRBD1. Germline CDR1 reads SEHNR; CDR2 reads FQNEAQ (reference sequence). V trimming: 5 bases; J trimming: 5 bases; junction bases outside the gene matches: 0. This CDR3 comprises 12 residues. The CDR3 here is CASSTGGETQYF. CDR3 in DNA: TGTGCCAGCAGCACAGGGGGCGAGACCCAGTACTTC.

This clonotype was detected only a few times. V and J are TRBV5-1 and TRBJ2-3; 14 positions match TRBD2. The trim removed 1 base at V and 3 bases at J, leaving 19 bases unmatched. CDR1 and CDR2 (germline): SGHRS, YFSETQ. The CDR3 runs to 22 residues. This CDR3 reads CASSLPDRGLMTSGGATDTQYF. The CDR3 nucleotides read TGCGCCAGCAGCTTGCCGGACAGGGGTCTAATGACTAGCGGGGGGGCAACAGATACGCAGTATTTT.

This clonotype was detected only a few times. V usage is TRBV6-5 and J usage is TRBJ2-5; a weak D match, TRBD2 (6 bases). Germline assignment: CDR1 MNHEY and CDR2 SVGAGI. CDR3 size: 15 residues. Trimming left V 7 bases short and J 2 bases short, with 17 bases between. The CDR3 reads CASTPHGGIQETQYF. The CDR3 nucleotides read TGTGCCAGCACCCCCCACGGGGGTATACAAGAGACCCAGTACTTC.

This clonotype was observed many times. This chain joins TRBV5-1 and TRBJ2-1, with TRBD2 as a possible D gene (6 bases). V dropped 4 bases and J dropped 4 bases, with 18 bases sitting between them. Germline V lookup: CDR1 SGHRS, CDR2 YFSETQ. This CDR3 contains 16 residues. Here the CDR3 DNA reads TGCGCCAGCAGCCCGGGACTCCACTCGTTGTACAATGAGCAGTTCTTC. Translating it yields CASSPGLHSLYNEQFF.

The chain's CDR3 is CASSAPAGGGEQYF. DNA for the CDR3: TGTGCCAGCAGCGCCCCAGCGGGGGGGGGGGAGCAGTACTTC. The rearrangement joins TRBV7-9 to TRBJ2-7, with TRBD2 matching over 10 bases. V trimming: 5 bases; J trimming: 7 bases; junction bases outside the gene matches: 8. The CDR3 runs 14 residues. The V gene's germline CDR1 is SEHNR and CDR2 FQNEAQ (reference sequence).

The V call is TRBV12-3 or TRBV12-4, the J call TRBJ1-2; no definite D call. V shed 2 bases and J shed 8 bases, with 15 bases lying between them. CDR3 length: 14 residues. CDR3 nucleotides: TGTGCCAGCAGTTTATTCGCCTACTCGGGGGGCTACACCTTC. Its protein is CASSLFAYSGGYTF.

This clonotype came up a few times. The V and J genes are TRBV6-5 and TRBJ1-2; 10 positions match TRBD1. Germline V gives CDR1 MNHEY, CDR2 SVGAGI. This CDR3 region has 16 residues. J lost 2 bases, V lost 0 bases, and 3 bases had no gene match. The CDR3 sequence: CASSYSGTGANYGYTF. The CDR3 DNA sequence: TGTGCCAGCAGTTACTCCGGGACAGGGGCAAACTATGGCTACACCTTC.